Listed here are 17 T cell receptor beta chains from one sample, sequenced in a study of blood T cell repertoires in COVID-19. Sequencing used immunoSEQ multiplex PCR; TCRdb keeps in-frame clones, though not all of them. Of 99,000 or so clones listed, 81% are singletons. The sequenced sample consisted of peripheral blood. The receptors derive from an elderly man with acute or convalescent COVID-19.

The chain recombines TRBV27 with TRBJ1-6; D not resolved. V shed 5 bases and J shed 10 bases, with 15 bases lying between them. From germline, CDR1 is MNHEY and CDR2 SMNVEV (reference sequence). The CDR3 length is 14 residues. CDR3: CASSEGRAASPLHF. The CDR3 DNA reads TGTGCCAGCAGTGAGGGTCGGGCGGCATCACCCCTCCACTTT.

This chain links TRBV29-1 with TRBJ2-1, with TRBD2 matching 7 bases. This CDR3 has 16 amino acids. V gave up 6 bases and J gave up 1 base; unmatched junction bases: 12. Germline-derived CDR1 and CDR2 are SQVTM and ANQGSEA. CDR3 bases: TGCAGCGTCGACCTATGGGGGAGGGGATCCTACAATGAGCAGTTCTTC. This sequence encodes CSVDLWGRGSYNEQFF.

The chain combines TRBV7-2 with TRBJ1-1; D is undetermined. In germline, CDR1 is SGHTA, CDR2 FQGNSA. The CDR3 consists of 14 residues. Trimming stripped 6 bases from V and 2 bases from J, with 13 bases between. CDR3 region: CASSNRNLNTEAFF. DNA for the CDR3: TGTGCCAGCAGTAACAGAAACCTAAACACTGAAGCTTTCTTT.

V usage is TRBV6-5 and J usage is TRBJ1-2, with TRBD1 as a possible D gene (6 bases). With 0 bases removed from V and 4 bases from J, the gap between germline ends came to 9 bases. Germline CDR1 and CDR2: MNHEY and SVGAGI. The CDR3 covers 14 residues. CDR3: CASSYSGGLYGYTF. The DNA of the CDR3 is TGTGCCAGCAGTTACTCTGGGGGCCTCTATGGCTACACCTTC.

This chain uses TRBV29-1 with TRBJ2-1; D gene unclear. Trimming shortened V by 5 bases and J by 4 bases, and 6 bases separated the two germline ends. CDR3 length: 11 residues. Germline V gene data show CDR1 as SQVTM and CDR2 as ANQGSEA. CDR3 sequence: CSVRSYNEQFF. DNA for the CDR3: TGCAGCGTTCGCAGTTACAATGAGCAGTTCTTC.

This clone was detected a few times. CDR3: CASNLGQGFNQPQHF. The CDR3 DNA sequence: TGTGCCAGCAATCTCGGACAGGGGTTCAATCAGCCCCAGCATTTT. This chain joins TRBV6-5 and TRBJ1-5; TRBD1 aligns across 9 bases. Germline V gene data show CDR1 as MNHEY and CDR2 as SVGAGI. CDR3 length: 15 residues. Trimming took 7 bases from V and 3 from J; bases not matched to a gene: 7.

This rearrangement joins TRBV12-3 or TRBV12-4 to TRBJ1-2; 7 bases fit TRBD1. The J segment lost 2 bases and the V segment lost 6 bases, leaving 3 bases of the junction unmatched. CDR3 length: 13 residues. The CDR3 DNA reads TGTGCCAGCAGGGGGGGACAGAACTATGGCTACACCTTC. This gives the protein CASRGGQNYGYTF.

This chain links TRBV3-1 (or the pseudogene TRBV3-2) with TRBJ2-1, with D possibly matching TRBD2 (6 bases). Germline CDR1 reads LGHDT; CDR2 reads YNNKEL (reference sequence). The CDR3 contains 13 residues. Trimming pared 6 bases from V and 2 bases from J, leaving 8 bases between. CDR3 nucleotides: TGTGCCAGCAGGCGGGGACCCTACAATGAGCAGTTCTTC. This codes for CASRRGPYNEQFF.

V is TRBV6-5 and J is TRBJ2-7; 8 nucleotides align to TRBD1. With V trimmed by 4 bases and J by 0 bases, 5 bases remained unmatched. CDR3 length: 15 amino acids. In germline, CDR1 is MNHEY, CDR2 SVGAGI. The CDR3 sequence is CASSSPTGDSYEQYF. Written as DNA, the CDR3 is TGTGCCAGCAGTTCCCCGACAGGGGACTCCTACGAGCAGTACTTC.

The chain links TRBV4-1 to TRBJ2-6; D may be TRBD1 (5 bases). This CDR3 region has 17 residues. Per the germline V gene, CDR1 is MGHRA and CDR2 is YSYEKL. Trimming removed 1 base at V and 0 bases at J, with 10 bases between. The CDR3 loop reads CASSQVPDSSGANVLTF. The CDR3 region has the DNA TGCGCCAGCAGCCAAGTTCCCGACAGCTCTGGGGCCAACGTCCTGACTTTC.

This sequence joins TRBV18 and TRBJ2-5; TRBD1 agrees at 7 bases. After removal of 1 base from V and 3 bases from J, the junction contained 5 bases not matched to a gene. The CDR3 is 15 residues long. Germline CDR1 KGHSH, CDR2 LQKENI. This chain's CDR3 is CASSPRTGSEETQYF. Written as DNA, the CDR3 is TGTGCCAGCTCACCACGGACAGGTTCCGAAGAGACCCAGTACTTC.

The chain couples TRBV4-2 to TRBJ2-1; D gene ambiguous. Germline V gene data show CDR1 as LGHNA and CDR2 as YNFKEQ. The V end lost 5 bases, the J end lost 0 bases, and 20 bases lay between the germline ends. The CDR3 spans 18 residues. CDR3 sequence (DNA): TGTGCCAGCAGCTCTAAACCCCAGCGTTTAAGCTCCTACAATGAGCAGTTCTTC. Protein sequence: CASSSKPQRLSSYNEQFF.

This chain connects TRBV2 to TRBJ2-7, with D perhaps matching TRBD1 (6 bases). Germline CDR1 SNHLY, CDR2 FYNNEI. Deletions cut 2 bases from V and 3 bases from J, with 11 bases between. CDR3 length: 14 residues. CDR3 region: CASSEKRGYYEQYF. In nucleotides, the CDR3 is TGTGCCAGCAGTGAAAAAAGGGGGTACTACGAGCAGTACTTC.

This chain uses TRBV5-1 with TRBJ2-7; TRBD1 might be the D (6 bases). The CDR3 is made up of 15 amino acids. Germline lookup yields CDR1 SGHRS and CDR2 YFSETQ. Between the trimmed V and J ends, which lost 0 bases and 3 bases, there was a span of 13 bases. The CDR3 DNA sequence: TGCGCCAGCAGCTTGGAGTTGGGGGCGATCTACGAGCAGTACTTC. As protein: CASSLELGAIYEQYF.

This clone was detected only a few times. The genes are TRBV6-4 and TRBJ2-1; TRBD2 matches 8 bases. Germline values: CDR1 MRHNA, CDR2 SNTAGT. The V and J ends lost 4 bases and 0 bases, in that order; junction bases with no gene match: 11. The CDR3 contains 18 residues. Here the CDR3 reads CASSVFAGGTSSYNEQFF. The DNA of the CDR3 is TGTGCCAGCAGTGTATTTGCGGGAGGAACCTCCTCCTACAATGAGCAGTTCTTC.

CDR3 nucleotides: TGTGCCAGCATGCTACACCAGGTGTCCACTGAAGCTTTCTTT. Translated: CASMLHQVSTEAFF. This chain joins TRBV11-2 and TRBJ1-1; D ambiguous. The V and J ends lost 7 bases and 4 bases respectively, with 16 bases between them. This CDR3 spans 14 amino acids. Germline V gene sequence: CDR1 SGHAT, CDR2 FQNNGV.

The CDR3 region is CASSLLASSYNEQFF. CDR3 coding DNA: TGCGCCAGCAGCTTGCTCGCGAGCTCCTACAATGAGCAGTTCTTC. The chain joins TRBV5-1 to TRBJ2-1; D unresolved. In germline, CDR1 is SGHRS, CDR2 YFSETQ. Trimming took 1 base from V and 0 from J, leaving 8 bases between them. This CDR3 has 15 residues.